This T cell receptor (beta chain) was profiled in a study of shared clonotypes between healthy human individuals. Study-level findings and limits: Non-shared clonotypes were found to have lower generation probabilities than the clonotypes that were shared by all four of the sorted-subset donors.

Those who donated were healthy HIV-negative adults, with no recent acute infections or vaccinations reported. Each subset's genomic DNA was split evenly across several immunoSEQ plates. Assay: immunoSEQ multiplex PCR; the TCRdb copy retains only in-frame clones and omits some. The repertoire holds around 2.3 million clones, with around 95% as singletons. V lost 0 bases, J lost 0 bases, and 8 bases lay in between. The germline gives CDR1 SGHRS, CDR2 YFSETQ. This CDR3 contains 15 residues. Notes on this clone: Its matching antigen is unknown. In the same sample, other DNA sequences code for this CDR3.

This sequence was found in a man between 18 and 35 years old in good health. The V gene is TRBV5-1, the J gene TRBJ2-3; the D gene is possibly TRBD1 (6 bases). The sample was naive CD4+ T cells sorted from blood. Subset here: CD45RA+ positively selected. The CDR3 bases are TGCGCCAGCAGCTTGGAGGGGGTTAGCACAGATACGCAGTATTTT. It translates to CASSLEGVSTDTQYF.